This T cell receptor (beta chain) was profiled in a study of T cell changes during pregnancy in multiple sclerosis. The table came from immunoSEQ multiplex PCR; TCRdb's copy has only in-frame clones and leaves some out. The sample includes 65,000 to 80,000 clones, over 75% of them seen just once. The receptor comes from a female donor with multiple sclerosis, enrolled in a pregnancy study. Specimen: peripheral blood, collected in the third trimester of pregnancy.

The CDR3 spells CASSFHRVETAYEQYF. The DNA of the CDR3 is TGTGCCAGCAGTTTCCACAGGGTGGAAACGGCCTACGAGCAGTACTTC. This rearrangement joins TRBV27 to TRBJ2-7, with D possibly TRBD1 on 6 matching bases. The CDR3 length is 16 residues. Deletions cut 3 bases from V and 2 bases from J, with 17 bases between. Germline-derived CDR1 and CDR2 are MNHEY and SMNVEV (reference sequence).